This T cell receptor beta chain emerged from a study of T cell repertoires in cytomegalovirus infection. Study background: Both CMV infection and a matching HLA type were indicated by public TCR beta signatures. Study results and caveats: HLA-C-restricted CMV-specific TCR beta clonotypes were dominant in the ex vivo response.

Trimming removed 5 bases from V and 0 bases from J; junction bases left unmatched: 12. This CDR3 is built from 19 residues. Germline V gene lookup returns CDR1 SEHNR and CDR2 FQNEAQ (reference sequence). MiXCR, applied by TCRdb to the reads, yields one record per CDR3 protein. The profile shows nearly 550,000 distinct CDR3 sequences, approximately 15% of them singletons. This clonotype occurred a few times. Its antigen remains unknown. This receptor was identified in a human donor in good health (CMV status not recorded). Some clones in this sample may be carry-over from other donors' samples. The chain combines TRBV7-9 with TRBJ2-2, with 10 bases aligning to TRBD2. The specimen sequenced was CD8+ T cells from PBMCs. CDR3 loop: CASSGQRGGSNSNTGELFF. The CDR3 coding sequence is TGTGCCAGCAGCGGTCAGCGGGGGGGGTCCAATTCGAACACCGGGGAGCTGTTTTTT.